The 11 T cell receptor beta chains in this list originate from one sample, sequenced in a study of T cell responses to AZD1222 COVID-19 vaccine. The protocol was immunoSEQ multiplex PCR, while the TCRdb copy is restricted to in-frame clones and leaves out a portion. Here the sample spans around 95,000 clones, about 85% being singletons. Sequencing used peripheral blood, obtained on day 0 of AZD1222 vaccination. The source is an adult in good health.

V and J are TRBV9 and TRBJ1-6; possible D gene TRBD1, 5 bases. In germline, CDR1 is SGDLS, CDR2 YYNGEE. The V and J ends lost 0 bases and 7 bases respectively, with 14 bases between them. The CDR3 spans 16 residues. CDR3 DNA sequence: TGTGCCAGCAGCGTAGTGCCCGGTCGGGGGAATTCACCCCTCCACTTT. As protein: CASSVVPGRGNSPLHF.

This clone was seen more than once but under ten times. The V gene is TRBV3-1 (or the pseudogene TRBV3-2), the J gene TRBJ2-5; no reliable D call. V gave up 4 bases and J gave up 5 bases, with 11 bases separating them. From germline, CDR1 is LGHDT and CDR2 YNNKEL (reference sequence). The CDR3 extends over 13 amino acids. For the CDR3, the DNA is TGTGCCAGCAGCCGGGTGGGGTGGGAGACCCAGTACTTC. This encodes CASSRVGWETQYF.

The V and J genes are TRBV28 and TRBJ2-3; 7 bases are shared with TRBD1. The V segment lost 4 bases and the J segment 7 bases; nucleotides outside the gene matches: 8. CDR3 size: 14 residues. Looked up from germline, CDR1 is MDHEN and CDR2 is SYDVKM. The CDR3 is CASSSTDRPNTQYF. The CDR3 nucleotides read TGTGCCAGCAGTTCCACGGACAGGCCGAATACGCAGTATTTT.

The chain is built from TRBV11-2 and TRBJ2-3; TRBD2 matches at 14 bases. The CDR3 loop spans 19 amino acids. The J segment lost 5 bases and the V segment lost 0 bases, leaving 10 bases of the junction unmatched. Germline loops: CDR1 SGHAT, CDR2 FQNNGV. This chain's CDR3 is CASSLDPTSGRAFLDTQYF. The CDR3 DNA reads TGTGCCAGCAGCTTAGATCCGACTAGCGGGAGGGCCTTCCTAGATACGCAGTATTTT.

Written as DNA, the CDR3 is TGTGCCAGCAGCAGTGACTCGACGGGACTCACCTACAATGAGCAGTTCTTC. Its translation is CASSSDSTGLTYNEQFF. This chain links TRBV4-2 with TRBJ2-1, with a tentative D call TRBD2 (6 bases). Looked up from germline, CDR1 is LGHNA and CDR2 is YNFKEQ. The CDR3 loop spans 17 amino acids. With 5 bases removed from V and 2 bases from J, the gap between germline ends came to 19 bases.

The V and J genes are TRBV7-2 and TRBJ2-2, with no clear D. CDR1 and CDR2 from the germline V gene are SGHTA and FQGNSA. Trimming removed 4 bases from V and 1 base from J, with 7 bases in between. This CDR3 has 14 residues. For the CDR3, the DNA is TGTGCCAGCAGCTCTGACTTGAACACCGGGGAGCTGTTTTTT. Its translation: CASSSDLNTGELFF.

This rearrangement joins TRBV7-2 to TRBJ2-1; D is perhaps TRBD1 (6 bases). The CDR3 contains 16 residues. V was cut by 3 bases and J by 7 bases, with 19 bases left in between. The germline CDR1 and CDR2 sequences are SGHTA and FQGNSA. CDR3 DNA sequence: TGTGCCAGCAGCTTCAACAGGGTAAAACACACGAATGAGCAGTTCTTC. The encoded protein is CASSFNRVKHTNEQFF.

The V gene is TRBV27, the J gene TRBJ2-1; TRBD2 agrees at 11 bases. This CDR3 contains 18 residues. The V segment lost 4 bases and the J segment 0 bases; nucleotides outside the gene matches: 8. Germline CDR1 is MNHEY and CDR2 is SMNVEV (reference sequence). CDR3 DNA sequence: TGTGCCAGCAGTTCGCTTCGACTAGCGGGAACCTCCTACAATGAGCAGTTCTTC. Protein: CASSSLRLAGTSYNEQFF.

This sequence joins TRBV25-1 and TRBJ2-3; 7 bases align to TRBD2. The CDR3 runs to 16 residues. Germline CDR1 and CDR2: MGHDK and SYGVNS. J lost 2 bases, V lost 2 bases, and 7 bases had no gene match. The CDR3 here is CASSERASGYTDTQYF. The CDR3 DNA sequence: TGTGCCAGCAGTGAAAGGGCTAGCGGTTACACAGATACGCAGTATTTT.

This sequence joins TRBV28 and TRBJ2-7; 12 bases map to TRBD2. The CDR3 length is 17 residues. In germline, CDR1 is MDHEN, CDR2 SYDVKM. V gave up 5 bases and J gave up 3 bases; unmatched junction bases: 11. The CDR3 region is CASSTADGLAGIYEQYF. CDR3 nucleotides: TGTGCCAGCAGTACCGCAGACGGACTAGCGGGAATCTACGAGCAGTACTTC.

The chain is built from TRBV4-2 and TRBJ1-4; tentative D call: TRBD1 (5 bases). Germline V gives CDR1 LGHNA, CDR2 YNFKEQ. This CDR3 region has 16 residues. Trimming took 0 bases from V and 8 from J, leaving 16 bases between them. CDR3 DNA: TGTGCCAGCAGCCAAGAAGACGGCCAGGGAAGGGAAAAACTGTTTTTT. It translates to CASSQEDGQGREKLFF.